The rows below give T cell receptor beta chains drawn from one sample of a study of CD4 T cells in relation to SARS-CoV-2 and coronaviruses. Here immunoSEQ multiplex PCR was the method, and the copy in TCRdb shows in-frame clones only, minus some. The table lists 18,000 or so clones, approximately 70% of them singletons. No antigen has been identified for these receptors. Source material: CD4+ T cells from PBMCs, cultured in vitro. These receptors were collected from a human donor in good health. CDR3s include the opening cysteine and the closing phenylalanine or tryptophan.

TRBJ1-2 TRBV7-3 CASSPTGPNYGYTF
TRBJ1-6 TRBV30 CAWSGRVAYNSPLHF
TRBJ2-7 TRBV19 CASSLGQGDYEQYF
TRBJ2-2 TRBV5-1 CASSSGDSYTGELFF
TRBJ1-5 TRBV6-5 CASSYSRDNNQPQHF
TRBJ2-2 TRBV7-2 CASSPAGTGTGELFF
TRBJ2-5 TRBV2 CASSYTPLGMGTQYF
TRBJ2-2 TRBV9 CASSVLRTGGYTGELFF
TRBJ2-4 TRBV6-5 CASSPGLAGGGTNF
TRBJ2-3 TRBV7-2 CASSSGKGVIWGDTQYF
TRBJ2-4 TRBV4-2 CASSQGQGAGNIQYF